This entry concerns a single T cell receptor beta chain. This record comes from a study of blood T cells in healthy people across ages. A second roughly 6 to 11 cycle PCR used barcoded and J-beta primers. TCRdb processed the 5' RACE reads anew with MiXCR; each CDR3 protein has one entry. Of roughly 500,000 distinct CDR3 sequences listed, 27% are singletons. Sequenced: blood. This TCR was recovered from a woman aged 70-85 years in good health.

The CDR3 DNA reads TGTGCCAGCAGTTTAAGGGCAGGGGGCTACGAGGCCCAGTACTTC. Amino acids: CASSLRAGGYEAQYF. The chain carries TRBV12-3 or TRBV12-4 and TRBJ2-5, with 8 bases matching TRBD1. V trimming: 2 bases; J trimming: 9 bases; junction bases outside the gene matches: 11. The CDR3 consists of 15 residues.